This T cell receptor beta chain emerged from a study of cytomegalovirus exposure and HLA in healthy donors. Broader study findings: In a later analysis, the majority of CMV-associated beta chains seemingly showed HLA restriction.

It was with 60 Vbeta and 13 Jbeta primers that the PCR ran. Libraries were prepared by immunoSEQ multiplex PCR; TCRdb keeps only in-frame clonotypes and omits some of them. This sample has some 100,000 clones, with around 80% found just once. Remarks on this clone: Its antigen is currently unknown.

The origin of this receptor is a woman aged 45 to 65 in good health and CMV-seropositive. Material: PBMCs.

The CDR3 DNA follows: TGTGCCAGCATACAAGGGACAGGGGGGGCCGGGGAGCTGTTTTTT. Protein: CASIQGTGGAGELFF. The chain is built from TRBV2 and TRBJ2-2; 11 nucleotides match TRBD1. Germline lookup yields CDR1 SNHLY and CDR2 FYNNEI. This CDR3 has 15 residues. Unmatched junction bases numbered 7, after V lost 7 bases and J lost 6 bases.